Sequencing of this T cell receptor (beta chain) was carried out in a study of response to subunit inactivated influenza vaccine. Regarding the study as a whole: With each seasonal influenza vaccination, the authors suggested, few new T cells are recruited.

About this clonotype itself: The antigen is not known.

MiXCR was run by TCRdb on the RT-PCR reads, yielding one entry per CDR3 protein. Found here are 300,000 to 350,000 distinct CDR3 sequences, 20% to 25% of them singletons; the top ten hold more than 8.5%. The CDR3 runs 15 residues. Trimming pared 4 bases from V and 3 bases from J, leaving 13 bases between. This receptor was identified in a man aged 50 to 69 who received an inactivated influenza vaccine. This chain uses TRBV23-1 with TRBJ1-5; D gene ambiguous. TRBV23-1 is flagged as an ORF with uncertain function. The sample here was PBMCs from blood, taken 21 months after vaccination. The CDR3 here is CASSPRYYPNQPQHF. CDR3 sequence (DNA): TGCGCCAGCAGTCCACGCTACTACCCCAATCAGCCCCAGCATTTT.